This passage covers 30 T cell receptor beta chains from one sample sequenced in a study of T-cell reconstitution after alpha-beta-depleted transplantation in children. Researchers prepared the TCRbeta library using unique molecular identifiers, the study reports. TCRdb processed the PCR reads anew with MiXCR; each CDR3 protein has one entry. The data show a few hundred thousand distinct CDR3 sequences, roughly 13% seen once. The sequencing used PBMCs, mostly from graft donor cells, collected 360 days after TCRalphabeta/CD19-depleted stem cell transplant. The receptors stem from a male patient younger than 18 who had a stem cell transplant for acute myeloid leukemia, so the T cells may come from the graft donor.

This clonotype was detected only a few times. V is TRBV29-1 and J is TRBJ1-2; D may be TRBD1 (6 bases). V gave up 3 bases and J gave up 5 bases, with 16 bases separating them. This CDR3 region has 14 residues. The germline V gene encodes CDR1 SQVTM and CDR2 ANQGSEA. CDR3 DNA sequence: TGCAGCGTTGATGCGGGGGGGCAGGATTATGGCTACACCTTC. It codes for CSVDAGGQDYGYTF.

This clonotype was detected a few times. This chain links TRBV20-1 with TRBJ2-7; D tentatively reads TRBD1 or TRBD2 (5 bases each). Trimming shortened V by 3 bases and J by 3 bases, and 12 bases separated the two germline ends. CDR3 size: 13 residues. Germline CDR1 reads DFQATT; CDR2 reads SNEGSKA (reference sequence). The CDR3: CSARQGVDYEQYF. CDR3 bases: TGCAGTGCTAGGCAGGGAGTTGACTACGAGCAGTACTTC.

At least ten counts were recorded for this clonotype. This chain connects TRBV6-2 or TRBV6-3 to TRBJ2-7; 10 nucleotides align to TRBD2. Germline trimming cut 7 bases from V and 2 bases from J; bases unmatched to any gene: 5. The CDR3 consists of 14 residues. Germline-derived CDR1 and CDR2 are MNHEY and SVGEGT. The CDR3 DNA reads as TGTGCCAGCATCGGGACTAGCGCAGCCTACGAGCAGTACTTC. As protein: CASIGTSAAYEQYF.

This clonotype was observed a few times. CDR3 sequence: CATKRATYTDTQYF. CDR3 bases: TGTGCCACTAAACGGGCGACTTACACAGATACGCAGTATTTT. V is TRBV15 and J is TRBJ2-3; D unclear. CDR1 is LNHNV and CDR2 is YYDKDF in the germline V gene (reference sequence). This CDR3 region has 14 residues. V lost 9 bases and J 2 bases, leaving 15 bases between the germline ends.

This clonotype was seen more than once but under ten times. V and J are TRBV6-5 and TRBJ1-1, with D maybe TRBD1 (6 bases). The CDR3 is 14 residues long. CDR1 and CDR2 from the germline V gene are MNHEY and SVGAGI. The V and J ends lost 4 bases and 1 base respectively, with 10 bases between them. The CDR3 DNA reads as TGTGCCAGCAGTTCCTTGGACAGGAACACTGAAGCTTTCTTT. Translation gives CASSSLDRNTEAFF.

This clonotype was seen a handful of times. This rearrangement joins TRBV10-3 to TRBJ2-7; 7 bases match TRBD1. CDR1 and CDR2 from the germline V gene are ENHRY and SYGVKD. There are 12 residues in the CDR3. V gave up 11 bases and J gave up 9 bases; unmatched junction bases: 13. The CDR3 is CAAQSSPGGQYF. The CDR3 region has the DNA TGTGCCGCTCAGAGTTCTCCAGGGGGGCAGTACTTC.

V gene TRBV4-3 combines with J gene TRBJ2-3; 8 bases are a match to TRBD2. This CDR3 spans 16 amino acids. CDR1 and CDR2 (germline): LGHNA, YSLEER. J gave up 5 bases and V 0 bases, and 7 bases lay outside the gene matches. CDR3 sequence: CASSQEGTRGRDTQYF. CDR3 DNA sequence: TGCGCCAGCAGCCAAGAAGGGACTAGGGGAAGAGATACGCAGTATTTT.

This clonotype showed up just a few times. The chain joins TRBV7-9 to TRBJ1-1; D possibly corresponds to TRBD1 (5 bases). The CDR3 extends over 15 amino acids. Germline-derived CDR1 and CDR2 are SEHNR and FQNEAQ (reference sequence). The V end was cut by 5 bases, the J end by 6 bases, with 19 bases between. CDR3 protein: CASSPPPGRGAEAFF. CDR3 DNA sequence: TGTGCCAGCAGCCCACCGCCAGGGAGGGGAGCTGAAGCTTTCTTT. Drawing the rest from reference TRBV7-9 and TRBJ1-1, the complete variable domain is DTGVSQNPRHKITKRGQNVTFRCDPISEHNRLYWYRQTLGQGPEFLTYFQNEAQLEKSRLLSDRFSAERPKGSFSTLEIQRTEQGDSAMYLCASSPPPGRGAEAFFGQGTRLTVV.

This chain joins TRBV3-1 and TRBJ2-1, with 7 bases fitting TRBD2. The junction had 13 bases not matched to a gene; V was cut back by 0 bases and J by 5 bases. Germline assignment: CDR1 LGHDT and CDR2 YNNKEL (reference sequence). This CDR3 is built from 18 residues. In nucleotides, the CDR3 is TGTGCCAGCAGCCAAGATCAGGGTCTAAGCGGGGCCAACAATGAGCAGTTCTTC. This encodes CASSQDQGLSGANNEQFF.

In this sample, this clonotype turned up a few times. One end of the junction does not line up with germline, which may come from a read error. This chain joins TRBV7-7 and TRBJ2-3; D is uncertain. The V gene's germline CDR1 is SSHAT and CDR2 FNYEAQ (reference sequence). This CDR3 is built from 15 residues. The CDR3 DNA reads as TGTGCTAGCAGCCCGTCCCATCTTAAACGAGATACGCAGTATTTT. This sequence encodes CASSPSHLKRDTQYF.

The table lists this clonotype with many counts. This chain connects TRBV29-1 to TRBJ2-7, with TRBD2 matching 16 bases. Germline V CDR1 and CDR2: SQVTM, ANQGSEA. This CDR3 has 18 residues. Trimming at V came to 7 bases and at J to 2 bases, leaving 14 bases not matched to a gene. DNA of the CDR3: TGCAGCGCCCTCGGAGGGACTAGCGGGAGGGCGACGGCCTACGAGCAGTACTTC. Amino acid sequence: CSALGGTSGRATAYEQYF.

This rearrangement joins TRBV27 to TRBJ2-7; D tentatively fits TRBD1 or TRBD2 (5 bases each). Per the germline V gene, CDR1 is MNHEY and CDR2 is SMNVEV (reference sequence). The germline V and J ends were trimmed by 6 bases and 4 bases, with 13 bases remaining between them. The CDR3 is made up of 13 amino acids. The CDR3 protein is CASSNTRGYEQYF. CDR3 bases: TGTGCCAGCAGCAATACGAGGGGTTACGAGCAGTACTTC.

The chain combines TRBV3-1 with TRBJ2-2; weak D call: TRBD1 (6 bases). Between the trimmed V and J ends, which lost 4 bases and 8 bases, there was a span of 14 bases. The V gene's germline CDR1 is LGHDT and CDR2 YNNKEL (reference sequence). This CDR3 comprises 14 residues. Written as DNA, the CDR3 is TGTGCCAGCAGCCTGAGAGGGGGAAAGGGGGAGCTGTTTTTT. Its protein product is CASSLRGGKGELFF.

The table lists this clonotype with many counts. The chain couples TRBV20-1 to TRBJ2-1; D is unclear. V was clipped by 8 bases and J by 5 bases, with 7 bases between them. The CDR3 extends over 10 amino acids. Germline CDR1 DFQATT, CDR2 SNEGSKA (reference sequence). The CDR3 nucleotides are TGCAGTCCTTACCACAATGAGCAGTTCTTC. This translates into CSPYHNEQFF.

This clonotype has a count of ten or more. V usage is TRBV5-5 and J usage is TRBJ2-3; D gene unclear. Germline values: CDR1 SGHKS, CDR2 YYEKEE (reference sequence). This CDR3 is 14 amino acids long. V lost 2 bases, J lost 1 base, and 8 bases lay in between. For the CDR3, the DNA is TGTGCCAGCAGCTTCTCCGGTGGCACAGATACGCAGTATTTT. Its protein product is CASSFSGGTDTQYF.

V and J are TRBV7-3 and TRBJ2-3; possibly TRBD1 for D (5 bases). The CDR3 contains 16 residues. V was shortened by 2 bases and J by 4 bases, with 16 bases between the two germline ends. CDR1 and CDR2 (germline): SGHTA, FQGTGA. CDR3 protein: CASSLSAGPLADTQYF. The CDR3 DNA is TGTGCCAGCAGCTTATCCGCAGGGCCGTTAGCAGATACGCAGTATTTT.

The gene calls are TRBV4-2 and TRBJ2-1; 8 bases map to TRBD1. This CDR3 contains 16 residues. V lost 4 bases to trimming and J lost 0 bases; unmatched junction nucleotides: 5. Germline V gene data show CDR1 as LGHNA and CDR2 as YNFKEQ. The CDR3 region is CASSRPGQVSYNEQFF. CDR3 sequence (DNA): TGTGCCAGCAGCCGACCGGGACAGGTCTCCTACAATGAGCAGTTCTTC.

This clonotype was picked up a small number of times. The J gene is TRBJ2-7, the V gene TRBV20-1; D perhaps matches TRBD2 (6 bases). With 1 base removed from V and 1 base from J, the gap between germline ends came to 11 bases. Germline CDR1 DFQATT, CDR2 SNEGSKA (reference sequence). The CDR3 consists of 14 residues. In nucleotides, the CDR3 is TGCAGTGCTAGAGGGTTTAGCGGTTCCTACGAGCAGTACTTC. This sequence encodes CSARGFSGSYEQYF.

This clonotype was seen a handful of times. The chain is built from TRBV5-1 and TRBJ1-2; no reliable D call. CDR1 and CDR2 from the germline V gene are SGHRS and YFSETQ. V was shortened by 1 base and J by 4 bases, with 11 bases between the two germline ends. CDR3 length: 14 residues. CDR3 nucleotides: TGCGCCAGCAGCTTGCGCAGGCCCCTCTATGGCTACACCTTC. Amino acid sequence: CASSLRRPLYGYTF.

This clonotype was recorded at least ten times. One end of the junction varies from germline; a read error may be responsible. V usage is TRBV5-1 and J usage is TRBJ2-6; no clear D. The CDR3 consists of 12 residues. CDR1 is SGHRS, CDR2 YFSETQ, per germline. The CDR3 protein is CASSSGANVLTF. The CDR3 nucleotides are TGTGCCAGCAGCTCTGGGGCCAACGTCCTGACTTTC.

The rearrangement links TRBV2 to TRBJ2-3, with unresolved D. V was pared by 2 bases and J by 4 bases, with 16 bases between. Germline V lookup: CDR1 SNHLY, CDR2 FYNNEI. The CDR3 loop spans 16 amino acids. The CDR3 nucleotides are TGTGCCAGCAGTGAATGGCAGGCCCTACGGGCAGATACGCAGTATTTT. Translated: CASSEWQALRADTQYF.

This clonotype was counted ten times or more. This rearrangement joins TRBV5-1 to TRBJ2-7; D possibly corresponds to TRBD2 (6 bases). The V and J ends lost 3 bases and 2 bases respectively, with 21 bases between them. The CDR3 covers 17 residues. Per the germline V gene, CDR1 is SGHRS and CDR2 is YFSETQ. The CDR3 DNA sequence: TGCGCCAGCAGCTGGGAGGAGGGCCCAATTGTCACCTACGAGCAGTACTTC. This translates into CASSWEEGPIVTYEQYF.

The gene calls are TRBV28 and TRBJ1-4, with 9 bases lining up with TRBD1. Germline V lookup: CDR1 MDHEN, CDR2 SYDVKM. The V gene end was trimmed by 4 bases and the J gene end by 8 bases; junction bases not matched to a gene: 11. This CDR3 is 16 amino acids long. CDR3 loop: CASSWTGDIFMEKLFF. CDR3 DNA sequence: TGTGCCAGCAGTTGGACAGGGGATATTTTTATGGAAAAACTGTTTTTT.

Many counts were recorded for this clonotype. The chain is built from TRBV4-2 and TRBJ1-5; 7 bases align to TRBD1. The CDR3 has 18 residues. The ends lost 0 bases at V and 0 bases at J; junction bases unmatched: 8. CDR1 is LGHNA and CDR2 is YNFKEQ in the germline V gene. CDR3 loop: CASSQDPGGGNSNQPQHF. CDR3 sequence (DNA): TGTGCCAGCAGCCAAGATCCGGGAGGGGGCAATAGCAATCAGCCCCAGCATTTT.

This chain joins TRBV7-9 and TRBJ2-5; D call uncertain. Germline CDR1 and CDR2: SEHNR and FQNEAQ (reference sequence). Trimming removed 1 base at V and 2 bases at J, with 11 bases between. The CDR3 sequence is 15 residues long. The CDR3 region has the DNA TGTGCCAGCAGCTTAGGGCCGCTCATGCAAGAGACCCAGTACTTC. It is translated as CASSLGPLMQETQYF.

J is TRBJ1-1 and V is TRBV29-1, with D possibly TRBD1 on 5 matching bases. Trimming stripped 7 bases from V and 5 bases from J, with 11 bases between. Germline assignment: CDR1 SQVTM and CDR2 ANQGSEA. This CDR3 has 11 amino acids. CDR3 region: CSGAGGTEAFF. DNA for the CDR3: TGCAGCGGCGCCGGGGGGACTGAAGCTTTCTTT.

This clonotype was seen more than once but under ten times. The chain's CDR3 is CASSPRLLAGGHYF. CDR3 bases: TGTGCCAGCAGCCCCCGGCTCCTAGCGGGAGGCCATTACTTC. The chain carries TRBV11-1 and TRBJ2-7; 11 positions agree with TRBD2. Germline V lookup: CDR1 SGHAT, CDR2 FQDESV (reference sequence). The CDR3 contains 14 residues. J lost 13 bases, V lost 5 bases, and 13 bases had no gene match.

This clonotype was picked up many times. The chain uses TRBV20-1 and TRBJ2-7, with D perhaps matching TRBD1 (6 bases). Germline V gene data show CDR1 as DFQATT and CDR2 as SNEGSKA (reference sequence). The CDR3 covers 16 residues. V lost 3 bases, J lost 2 bases, and 20 bases lay in between. The CDR3 DNA reads TGCAGTGCTAGTCCCACATTCGACAGGCCCACCTACGAGCAGTACTTC. It is translated as CSASPTFDRPTYEQYF.

This clonotype came up many times. This chain uses TRBV7-9 with TRBJ1-1, with D hard to call. CDR3 length equals 11 residues. V lost 3 bases and J 4 bases, leaving 3 bases between the germline ends. Germline V CDR1 and CDR2: SEHNR, FQNEAQ (reference sequence). As DNA, the CDR3 is TGTGCCAGCAGCTTTAGCACTGAAGCTTTCTTT. Amino acids: CASSFSTEAFF.

V usage is TRBV30 and J usage is TRBJ2-1; D is uncertain. The CDR3 spans 16 residues. V dropped 1 base and J dropped 1 base, with 14 bases sitting between them. Looked up from germline, CDR1 is GTSNPN and CDR2 is SVGIG (reference sequence). Written as DNA, the CDR3 is TGTGCCTGGAGTGGCCCATTGGCGGCTTCCTACAATGAGCAGTTCTTC. Residues: CAWSGPLAASYNEQFF.